The 16 T cell receptor beta chains in this list originate from one sample, sequenced in a study of blood T cell repertoires in COVID-19. The table came from immunoSEQ multiplex PCR; TCRdb's copy has only in-frame clones and leaves some out. The repertoire consists of approximately 94,000 clones, with 65% to 90% occurring once and the leading ten covering just under 25%. Sample: peripheral blood. These receptors were collected from a man aged 55-75 years with acute or convalescent COVID-19.

This clone appeared once. V and J are TRBV10-3 and TRBJ2-5, with 10 bases aligning to TRBD2. This CDR3 is built from 16 residues. V was pared by 0 bases and J by 4 bases, with 5 bases of the junction left unmatched. CDR1 ENHRY and CDR2 SYGVKD come from the germline V gene. In nucleotides, the CDR3 is TGTGCCATCAGTGAGTCTACTAGCGGGGTTAGAGAGACCCAGTACTTC. This codes for CAISESTSGVRETQYF.

The genes are TRBV7-8 and TRBJ2-5; 7 positions match TRBD1. CDR1 and CDR2 from the germline V gene are SGHVS and FQNEAQ. The CDR3 runs to 20 residues. J gave up 1 base and V 10 bases, and 27 bases lay outside the gene matches. The chain's CDR3 is CATLRRLTTGLRVSQETQYF. The CDR3 region has the DNA TGTGCCACACTTAGGCGTCTAACGACAGGGCTGCGCGTTTCCCAAGAGACCCAGTACTTC. Full variable domain (missing parts from reference TRBV7-8 and TRBJ2-5): GAGVSQSPRYKVAKRGQDVALRCDPISGHVSLFWYQQALGQGPEFLTYFQNEAQLDKSGLPSDRFFAERPEGSVSTLKIQRTQQEDSAVYLCATLRRLTTGLRVSQETQYFGPGTRLLVL.

The chain uses TRBV12-3 or TRBV12-4 and TRBJ2-5; a possible D gene is TRBD2 (5 bases). This CDR3 comprises 13 residues. V gave up 6 bases and J gave up 4 bases, with 12 bases separating them. The CDR3 protein is CASSPLRVETQYF. The CDR3 DNA is TGTGCCAGCAGCCCTTTGCGGGTAGAGACCCAGTACTTC.

This sequence joins TRBV7-2 and TRBJ2-7; a weak D match, TRBD1 (5 bases). Germline-derived CDR1 and CDR2 are SGHTA and FQGNSA. The CDR3 spans 17 residues. V lost 1 base and J lost 7, with 23 bases in between. Here the CDR3 DNA reads TGTGCCAGCAGCTTAGGATTTGGTGCAGGGCCCAACGGAGAGCAGTACTTC. It codes for CASSLGFGAGPNGEQYF.

This rearrangement joins TRBV6-5 to TRBJ1-6; D perhaps matches TRBD1 (5 bases). The CDR3 runs to 15 residues. Germline-derived CDR1 and CDR2 are MNHEY and SVGAGI. Trimming stripped 4 bases from V and 5 bases from J, with 12 bases between. In DNA, the CDR3 is TGTGCCAGCAGTTGGGGCAGCCCTAATAATTCACCCCTCCACTTT. This translates into CASSWGSPNNSPLHF.

The rearrangement uses TRBV7-2 and TRBJ2-1, with 9 bases lining up with TRBD2. This CDR3 has 16 residues. From germline, CDR1 is SGHTA and CDR2 FQGNSA. With 5 bases clipped from V and 6 bases from J, the junction kept 11 bases outside the gene matches. CDR3 DNA sequence: TGTGCCAGCAGCCCCCGTGCGGGGGGGTGGAGCAATGAGCAGTTCTTC. Protein: CASSPRAGGWSNEQFF. The variable domain in full, completed from reference TRBV7-2 and TRBJ2-1, reads GAGVSQSPSNKVTEKGKDVELRCDPISGHTALYWYRQSLGQGLEFLIYFQGNSAPDKSGLPSDRFSAERTGGSVSTLTIQRTQQEDSAVYLCASSPRAGGWSNEQFFGPGTRLTVL.

CDR3: CASSSGQGVGQPQHF. CDR3 coding DNA: TGTGCCAGTAGTTCCGGACAGGGAGTGGGTCAGCCCCAGCATTTT. The chain employs TRBV19 and TRBJ1-5, with TRBD1 matching over 8 bases. Germline-derived CDR1 and CDR2 are LNHDA and SQIVND (reference sequence). The CDR3 has 15 residues. V was pared by 5 bases and J by 6 bases, with 9 bases of the junction left unmatched. Filled out from reference TRBV19 and TRBJ1-5, the complete variable domain reads DGGITQSPKYLFRKEGQNVTLSCEQNLNHDAMYWYRQDPGQGLRLIYYSQIVNDFQKGDIAEGYSVSREKKESFPLTVTSAQKNPTAFYLCASSSGQGVGQPQHFGDGTRLSIL.

The rearrangement uses TRBV12-3 or TRBV12-4 and TRBJ1-2; TRBD1 aligns across 7 bases. The CDR3 loop spans 13 amino acids. Germline trimming cut 5 bases from V and 8 bases from J; bases unmatched to any gene: 8. The CDR3 DNA sequence: TGTGCCAGCAGTCTGGGGGACAGATACGGCTACACCTTC. Amino acid sequence: CASSLGDRYGYTF.

This chain uses TRBV3-1 (or the pseudogene TRBV3-2) with TRBJ2-1, with D perhaps TRBD2 (5 bases). The CDR3 consists of 13 residues. V shed 3 bases and J shed 9 bases, with 12 bases lying between them. In germline, CDR1 is LGHDT, CDR2 YNNKEL (reference sequence). CDR3 in amino acids: CASSQIKAGEQFF. CDR3 DNA: TGTGCCAGCAGCCAGATAAAGGCGGGTGAGCAGTTCTTC.

With respect to this clone: One end of the junction varies from germline; a read error may be responsible. This rearrangement joins TRBV11-1 to TRBJ2-5, with 8 bases fitting TRBD2. The CDR3 spans 15 residues. Germline CDR1 reads SGHAT; CDR2 reads FQDESV (reference sequence). The CDR3 DNA sequence: TGTGCCAGCAGCTTCTTAGCGGGGTATGGAGAGATCCAGTACTTC. Translating it yields CASSFLAGYGEIQYF.

This clone was seen only once. The rearrangement links TRBV5-1 to TRBJ2-1; 7 bases are a match to TRBD2. The junction had 7 bases not matched to a gene; V was cut back by 1 base and J by 3 bases. The CDR3 runs 16 residues. CDR1 SGHRS and CDR2 YFSETQ come from the germline V gene. CDR3 coding DNA: TGCGCCAGCAGCTTGAACAGCGGGGCCTACTACAATGAGCAGTTCTTC. Translated: CASSLNSGAYYNEQFF. The whole variable domain, remainder taken from reference TRBV5-1 and TRBJ2-1, is KAGVTQTPRYLIKTRGQQVTLSCSPISGHRSVSWYQQTPGQGLQFLFEYFSETQRNKGNFPGRFSGRQFSNSRSEMNVSTLELGDSALYLCASSLNSGAYYNEQFFGPGTRLTVL.

J is TRBJ1-4 and V is TRBV7-9, with TRBD1 as a possible D gene (6 bases). The germline V and J ends were trimmed by 6 bases and 5 bases, with 16 bases remaining between them. The CDR3 covers 15 residues. CDR1 and CDR2 from the germline V gene are SEHNR and FQNEAQ (reference sequence). The CDR3 DNA reads TGTGCCAGCAGGCCACTGGACAGAGACAATGAAAAACTGTTTTTT. Translation: CASRPLDRDNEKLFF.

The gene calls are TRBV4-3 and TRBJ2-7, with TRBD2 matching 7 bases. The CDR3 is made up of 17 amino acids. V lost 0 bases to trimming and J lost 2 bases; unmatched junction nucleotides: 10. Germline assignment: CDR1 LGHNA and CDR2 YSLEER. CDR3 DNA sequence: TGCGCCAGCAGCCAAGATCGGGGACTAACCTACACCTACGAGCAGTACTTC. It codes for CASSQDRGLTYTYEQYF.

This chain uses TRBV30 with TRBJ2-1, with D possibly being TRBD2 (6 bases). Trimming took off 3 bases at V and 5 bases at J, with 8 bases between the two ends. This CDR3 is 12 amino acids long. Looked up from germline, CDR1 is GTSNPN and CDR2 is SVGIG (reference sequence). CDR3 protein: CAWSGLHNEQFF. CDR3 DNA sequence: TGTGCCTGGAGCGGACTACACAATGAGCAGTTCTTC. Together with reference TRBV30 and TRBJ2-1, the CDR3 gives the full variable domain: SQTIHQWPATLVQPVGSPLSLECTVEGTSNPNLYWYRQAAGRGLQLLFYSVGIGQISSEVPQNLSASRPQDRQFILSSKKLLLSDSGFYLCAWSGLHNEQFFGPGTRLTVL.

V and J are TRBV2 and TRBJ1-3; D ambiguous. This CDR3 contains 17 residues. Germline loops: CDR1 SNHLY, CDR2 FYNNEI. The V and J ends lost 3 bases and 0 bases respectively, with 15 bases between them. The CDR3 coding sequence is TGTGCCAGCAGTGAGCGTTTGCTAAAAGACTCTGGAAACACCATATATTTT. As protein: CASSERLLKDSGNTIYF.

The J gene is TRBJ1-6, the V gene TRBV27; tentatively, D is TRBD1 (5 bases). The CDR3 totals 16 residues. Trimming left V 5 bases short and J 2 bases short, with 13 bases between. Germline CDR1 is MNHEY and CDR2 is SMNVEV (reference sequence). The CDR3 sequence: CASSLSAGAYNSPLHF. Here the CDR3 DNA reads TGTGCCAGCAGTCTCTCGGCGGGGGCCTATAATTCACCCCTCCACTTT.